The next 23 T cell receptor beta chains were all read from a single sample in a study of T cell responses to AZD1222 COVID-19 vaccine. Sequencing was performed with immunoSEQ multiplex PCR; in TCRdb, only in-frame clones are kept and a portion is missing. The sample contains 150,000 or so clones, 85% to 95% of which appear only once. The starting material was peripheral blood, obtained on day 0 of AZD1222 vaccination. Receptor source: an adult in good health.

The chain links TRBV25-1 to TRBJ2-3, with a possible D match to TRBD1 (6 bases). The CDR3 is 14 amino acids. The V gene's germline CDR1 is MGHDK and CDR2 SYGVNS. V shed 7 bases and J shed 0 bases, with 11 bases lying between them. The CDR3 spells CASTGHLSTDTQYF. The DNA for the CDR3 is TGTGCCAGCACGGGACACCTTAGCACAGATACGCAGTATTTT.

The V gene is TRBV7-2, the J gene TRBJ1-2; D call uncertain. In germline, CDR1 is SGHTA, CDR2 FQGNSA. With 2 bases removed from V and 5 bases from J, the gap between germline ends came to 9 bases. The CDR3 contains 13 residues. In nucleotides, the CDR3 is TGTGCCAGCAGCTTACTAGGCCCTTATGGCTACACCTTC. The encoded protein is CASSLLGPYGYTF.

The chain has TRBV29-1 and TRBJ1-3; unclear D gene. The length of the CDR3 is 15 residues. Germline lookup yields CDR1 SQVTM and CDR2 ANQGSEA. V dropped 7 bases and J dropped 0 bases, with 16 bases sitting between them. This CDR3 is CSALAPLDSGNTIYF. CDR3 in DNA: TGCAGCGCCCTGGCCCCCCTTGACTCTGGAAACACCATATATTTT.

V usage is TRBV29-1 and J usage is TRBJ1-2; TRBD1 might be the D (5 bases). Trimming removed 4 bases from V and 4 bases from J, with 10 bases in between. The germline V gene has CDR1 SQVTM and CDR2 ANQGSEA. The CDR3 runs 12 residues. The DNA of the CDR3 is TGCAGCGTTGGCCAGGGTCCCTATGGCTACACCTTC. Translating it yields CSVGQGPYGYTF.

On this clone: Germline and junction disagree at one end, which may indicate a read error. The V call is TRBV5-1, the J call TRBJ2-2; D could derive from TRBD1 or TRBD2 (5 bases each). The CDR3 runs to 17 residues. The germline CDR1 and CDR2 sequences are SGHRS and YFSETQ. The CDR3 DNA is TGCGCCAGCAGCTTGTCCCCGGGGCAGCCGAATACCGGGGAGCTGTTTTTT. This codes for CASSLSPGQPNTGELFF.

The table lists this clone with a count of one. J is TRBJ2-1 and V is TRBV7-3, with D unclear. V lost 1 base and J lost 2, with 12 bases in between. The CDR3 has 16 residues. Germline CDR1 reads SGHTA; CDR2 reads FQGTGA. The CDR3 loop reads CASSLMNQHAYNEQFF. CDR3 coding DNA: TGTGCCAGCAGCTTAATGAACCAGCACGCCTACAATGAGCAGTTCTTC.

The chain combines TRBV6-1 with TRBJ1-2; maybe TRBD1 (5 bases). The CDR3 is made up of 17 amino acids. V was cut by 4 bases and J by 4 bases, with 22 bases left in between. The germline CDR1 and CDR2 sequences are MNHNS and SASEGT. The CDR3 DNA is TGTGCCAGCAGTGGGAGACCGGGGACCTCTATAGCCTATGGCTACACCTTC. Its protein is CASSGRPGTSIAYGYTF.

The chain has TRBV7-9 and TRBJ2-3; 10 nucleotides line up with TRBD1. The V and J ends lost 5 bases and 3 bases, in that order; junction bases with no gene match: 2. CDR3 length: 14 amino acids. In germline, CDR1 is SEHNR, CDR2 FQNEAQ (reference sequence). In nucleotides, the CDR3 is TGTGCCAGCAGCCCGGGACAGGGGACAGATACGCAGTATTTT. Translating gives CASSPGQGTDTQYF. Complete variable domain (other parts from reference TRBV7-9 and TRBJ2-3): DTGVSQNPRHKITKRGQNVTFRCDPISEHNRLYWYRQTLGQGPEFLTYFQNEAQLEKSRLLSDRFSAERPKGSFSTLEIQRTEQGDSAMYLCASSPGQGTDTQYFGPGTRLTVL.

The chain uses TRBV5-1 and TRBJ2-5; tentatively, D is TRBD1 (6 bases). Germline V gene sequence: CDR1 SGHRS, CDR2 YFSETQ. The V end lost 6 bases, the J end lost 5 bases, and 14 bases lay between the germline ends. There are 13 residues in the CDR3. CDR3 loop: CASTTTGMETQYF. In DNA form, the CDR3 reads TGCGCCAGCACCACCACAGGGATGGAGACCCAGTACTTC.

The chain has TRBV4-3 and TRBJ1-5; D ambiguous. Trimming took 0 bases from V and 12 from J, leaving 12 bases between them. Germline CDR1 and CDR2: LGHNA and YSLEER. This CDR3 is built from 13 residues. CDR3 in amino acids: CASSQDRARDQHF. The CDR3 region has the DNA TGCGCCAGCAGCCAAGACCGGGCTAGGGACCAGCATTTT.

This clone has only one observation. V is TRBV5-1 and J is TRBJ2-3; D is uncertain. The CDR3 is 14 amino acids. CDR1 is SGHRS and CDR2 is YFSETQ in the germline V gene. V was shortened by 8 bases and J by 0 bases, with 13 bases between the two germline ends. The CDR3 here is CASKLMTSTDTQYF. The CDR3 DNA follows: TGCGCCAGTAAACTTATGACTAGCACAGATACGCAGTATTTT. Looking up the rest from reference TRBV5-1 and TRBJ2-3 gives the full variable domain: KAGVTQTPRYLIKTRGQQVTLSCSPISGHRSVSWYQQTPGQGLQFLFEYFSETQRNKGNFPGRFSGRQFSNSRSEMNVSTLELGDSALYLCASKLMTSTDTQYFGPGTRLTVL.

This chain links TRBV30 with TRBJ2-1; 7 nucleotides match TRBD2. CDR3 length: 14 amino acids. Germline CDR1 is GTSNPN and CDR2 is SVGIG (reference sequence). Trimming cost V 8 bases and J 2 bases; bases outside gene matches: 9. The CDR3 nucleotides are TGTGCCGGGGGGAGGGAGGGCCCCTACAATGAGCAGTTCTTC. Protein sequence: CAGGREGPYNEQFF.

The CDR3 coding sequence is TGTGCCATTCGGGAGGGAAAGGTGGGCACTGAAGCTTTCTTT. Its translation is CAIREGKVGTEAFF. V usage is TRBV7-9 and J usage is TRBJ1-1; D is uncertain. Trimming left V 10 bases short and J 4 bases short, with 19 bases between. CDR1 and CDR2 (germline): SEHNR, FQNEAQ (reference sequence). The CDR3 runs 14 residues.

The gene calls are TRBV7-2 and TRBJ2-1; tentative D call: TRBD2 (5 bases). This CDR3 is 12 amino acids long. V was shortened by 3 bases and J by 7 bases, with 7 bases between the two germline ends. CDR1 is SGHTA and CDR2 is FQGNSA in the germline V gene. CDR3 coding DNA: TGTGCCAGCAGCTTCGGGATGAATGAGCAGTTCTTC. The encoded protein is CASSFGMNEQFF.

This rearrangement joins TRBV9 to TRBJ2-5; 8 bases line up with TRBD1. Germline loops: CDR1 SGDLS, CDR2 YYNGEE. Trimming removed 3 bases from V and 2 bases from J; junction bases left unmatched: 6. This CDR3 has 15 amino acids. The CDR3 DNA reads as TGTGCCAGCAGCGCTGACAGGGGATTACAAGAGACCCAGTACTTC. This translates into CASSADRGLQETQYF.

This chain uses TRBV6-4 with TRBJ2-3; 8 bases align to TRBD1. V lost 10 bases to trimming and J lost 0 bases; unmatched junction nucleotides: 3. The CDR3 is 13 amino acids. Germline values: CDR1 MRHNA, CDR2 SNTAGT. CDR3 region: CATRQGSTDTQYF. CDR3 DNA: TGTGCCACCCGACAGGGGAGCACAGATACGCAGTATTTT.

The rearrangement uses TRBV12-3 or TRBV12-4 and TRBJ1-1; D remains ambiguous. V was clipped by 2 bases and J by 8 bases, with 12 bases between them. The CDR3 is made up of 13 amino acids. The CDR3 DNA reads TGTGCCAGCAGTTTACCTTACCCGGGGGAAGCTTTCTTT. Amino acid sequence: CASSLPYPGEAFF.

The chain is built from TRBV19 and TRBJ1-1; 10 bases fit TRBD1. Trimming at V came to 6 bases and at J to 5 bases, leaving 6 bases not matched to a gene. The CDR3 covers 14 residues. Germline CDR1 reads LNHDA; CDR2 reads SQIVND (reference sequence). The CDR3 nucleotides are TGTGCCAGTAGCCTAGACAGGGGGCGGACTGAAGCTTTCTTT. It is translated as CASSLDRGRTEAFF.

The chain is built from TRBV13 and TRBJ2-7; 8 bases are a match to TRBD1. J lost 2 bases, V lost 6 bases, and 6 bases had no gene match. CDR1 and CDR2 from the germline V gene are PRHDT and FYEKMQ (reference sequence). There are 14 residues in the CDR3. The CDR3 sequence: CASRVGQGPYEQYF. CDR3 DNA: TGTGCCAGCAGGGTCGGACAGGGTCCCTACGAGCAGTACTTC.

The chain couples TRBV15 to TRBJ2-1; 7 nucleotides align to TRBD1. Germline loops: CDR1 LNHNV, CDR2 YYDKDF (reference sequence). V lost 3 bases, J lost 2 bases, and 4 bases stayed unmatched. The CDR3 runs 15 residues. CDR3 DNA: TGTGCCACCAGCAGGGAACAGGGGACCTACAATGAGCAGTTCTTC. Amino acids: CATSREQGTYNEQFF.

The rearrangement links TRBV10-3 to TRBJ2-7; no firm D call. V shed 7 bases and J shed 2 bases, with 21 bases lying between them. Germline V gene data show CDR1 as ENHRY and CDR2 as SYGVKD. This CDR3 is built from 16 residues. The CDR3 sequence is CAIKSFLEAAPYEQYF. CDR3 coding DNA: TGTGCCATCAAGAGTTTCCTGGAAGCTGCCCCCTACGAGCAGTACTTC.

Points on this clone: The sample contains more than one DNA sequence encoding this CDR3. The DNA of the CDR3 is TGTGCCAGCAGCTTAGTTGGGGGAGGGCTAAGCACAGATACGCAGTATTTT. Its protein is CASSLVGGGLSTDTQYF. This sequence joins TRBV7-3 and TRBJ2-3; 7 positions agree with TRBD2. CDR1 and CDR2 (germline): SGHTA, FQGTGA. Germline trimming cut 2 bases from V and 0 bases from J; bases unmatched to any gene: 8. The CDR3 consists of 17 residues. Drawing the rest from reference TRBV7-3 and TRBJ2-3, the complete variable domain is GAGVSQTPSNKVTEKGKYVELRCDPISGHTALYWYRQSLGQGPEFLIYFQGTGAADDSGLPNDRFFAVRPEGSVSTLKIQRTERGDSAVYLCASSLVGGGLSTDTQYFGPGTRLTVL.

The V gene is TRBV21-1, the J gene TRBJ2-2; the tabulated D call, TRBD2, remains unverified against the DNA. TRBV21-1 is flagged as a pseudogene. This CDR3 has 14 residues. CDR3 DNA: TGTGCGGCCGGGAACAACGCGAACACCGGGGAGCTGTTTTTT. Protein product: CAAGNNANTGELFF.